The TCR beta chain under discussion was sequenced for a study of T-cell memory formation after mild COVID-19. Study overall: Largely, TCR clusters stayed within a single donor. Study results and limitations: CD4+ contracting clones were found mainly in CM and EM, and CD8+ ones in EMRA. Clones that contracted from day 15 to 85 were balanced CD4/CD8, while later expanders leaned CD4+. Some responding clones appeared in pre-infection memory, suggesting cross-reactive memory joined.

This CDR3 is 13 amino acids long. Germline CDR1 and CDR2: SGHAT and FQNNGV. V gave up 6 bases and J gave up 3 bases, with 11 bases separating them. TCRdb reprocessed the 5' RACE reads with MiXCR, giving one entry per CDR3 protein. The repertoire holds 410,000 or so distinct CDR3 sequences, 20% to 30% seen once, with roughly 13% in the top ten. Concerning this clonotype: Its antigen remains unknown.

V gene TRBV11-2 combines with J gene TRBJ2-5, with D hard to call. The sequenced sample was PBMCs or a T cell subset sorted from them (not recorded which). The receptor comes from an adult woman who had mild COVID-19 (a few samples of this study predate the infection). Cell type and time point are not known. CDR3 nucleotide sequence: TGTGCCAGCAGATCGATAAGCGAAGAGACCCAGTACTTC. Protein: CASRSISEETQYF.